This note documents a single T cell receptor (beta chain) sequence. Original methodology: Amplification from reference gene primers served as the basis for estimated nucleated cell counts. TCRdb keeps only in-frame clones here, not all; method: immunoSEQ multiplex PCR. V, J and clone size reflect that table, while D and trimming were determined from the DNA. In the table there are nearly 350,000 clones, about 90% of which are singletons. The study recruited people aged roughly 18 to 89 years across around 24 US areas. Participant reports of clinical history set cohort assignment. These data belong to a study of blood T cell repertoires in COVID-19. This clonotype originated in a woman in her twenties or thirties who had recovered from COVID-19. The sample taken for sequencing was PBMCs or T cells enriched from blood (not recorded which).

In nucleotides, the CDR3 is TGTGCCAGCGGGCTTAGCGGGGGGGCCTTGAATGAGCAGTTCTTC. It codes for CASGLSGGALNEQFF. J is TRBJ2-1 and V is TRBV27; 11 nucleotides agree with TRBD2. Per germline, CDR1 MNHEY and CDR2 SMNVEV (reference sequence). V trimming: 8 bases; J trimming: 7 bases; junction bases outside the gene matches: 10. This CDR3 has 15 residues.